The present T cell receptor beta chain was sequenced within a study of PD-1 blockade in classical Hodgkin lymphoma (dated by TCRdb to the early 2020s). For the study in its entirety: Nivolumab dosing was 3 mg/kg intravenously every 2 weeks, continuing until either disease progression or unacceptable toxicity. To define a peripheral blood immune signature of response to PD-1 blockade in classical Hodgkin lymphoma, the study combined TCR beta sequencing with CyTOF. The investigation overall reported the following: Diversity was lower in patients who began nivolumab less than 1 year after ASCT, so these patients were left out of later analyses to avoid confounding by immune reconstitution. Baseline TCR diversity was reported as lower in newly diagnosed patients than in healthy donors, and lower still in relapsed/refractory patients. CD4+ but not CD8+ TCR diversity rose significantly by C4D1 (p=0.0027 vs p=0.16), most apparent in complete responders (p=0.02). Only a single clinical trial cohort was studied, and what caused the repertoire differences, possibly disease activity or prior therapy, remained undefined. Trial patients with a complete response had baseline diversity similar to that of newly diagnosed patients, while partial responders and progressors had significantly lower diversity.

The Qiagen DNeasy kit was used to extract genomic DNA both from unsorted PBMCs and from the negatively selected CD4+ and CD8+ fractions. TCR beta CDR3 regions were amplified by immunoSEQ multiplex PCR using primers annealing to V and J segments. A synthetic immune receptor repertoire was used to minimize amplification bias, and any residual bias was removed computationally once sequencing was done. From the authors' description of their analysis: Custom Python scripts were used to quantify repertoire diversity as the Shannon entropy index. Unsorted, CD4+ and CD8+ repertoires were analyzed separately, except for combined analyses in which CD4+ and CD8+ sequences were merged in silico. A clone counted as expanded when the clone's frequency after treatment rose at least 2-fold relative to C1D1, and clones undetected at baseline were given a pseudocount of 0.5. Singleton clones were defined as clones with 0 or 1 copy at C1D1, and non-singleton clones were defined as clones with 2 or more copies. Clones expanded in unsorted samples were assigned a CD4+, CD8+ or unknown annotation through matching of protein sequences in sorted samples from the same patient. Wilcoxon tests on paired samples were used to test changes in diversity from C1D1 to C4D1. The immuneACCESS repertoire file appears here via TCRdb, limited to in-frame rearrangements. These files lack a portion of the clones; in checked studies, under half of the deficit traces to unresolved V genes, and the cause of the others is not known. V and J calls and clone size are as listed in that table; D and trimming were resolved from the DNA. Present in this sample are about 110,000 clones, roughly 87% of which were seen just once. 15% to 20% of the sample is in the top ten clones.

CDR1 is given as SGHRS and CDR2 as YFSETQ, both from the germline V gene. V is clipped by 6 bases and J by 0 bases, and the sequence between their germline boundaries is 16 bases long. The CDR3, cysteine through phenylalanine, is 16 amino acids long. The kept DNA is CDR3 alone, 48 bases in frame from the first base. The sample's time point, from its label and the paper: cycle 2 day 1 (C2D1) of nivolumab. Every trial patient had relapsed after autologous stem cell transplantation, and cohorts A, B and C differed in prior brentuximab vedotin exposure. The trial cohort comprised around 60 patients with relapsed/refractory classical Hodgkin lymphoma whose best overall responses were complete response, partial response or progressive disease. In the multi-cohort phase II CheckMate 205 trial, trial patients received single-agent nivolumab. Best overall response was determined by an independent review committee according to the 2007 International Working Group response criteria. Trial PBMCs were obtained immediately prior to nivolumab initiation (C1D1) and on therapy at cycle 2 day 1 and cycle 4 day 1. Peripheral blood was collected in 8 mL Vacutainer Cell Preparation Tubes, from which PBMCs were isolated by centrifugation and then cryopreserved.

As regards this clone: Its antigen is currently not known. It has no much larger one-base neighbor in the sample; base qualities were not kept.

The material was peripheral blood mononuclear cells (PBMCs), obtained before the second cycle of nivolumab. This chain joins TRBV5-1 to TRBJ2-1; a tentative D call is TRBD2 (6 bases match). This sequence originates from a human donor with classical Hodgkin lymphoma. The DNA sequence is given as TGCGCCAGCACTTGGGGACTTCGAAGCTCCTACAATGAGCAGTTCTTC. Its protein product is CASTWGLRSSYNEQFF.